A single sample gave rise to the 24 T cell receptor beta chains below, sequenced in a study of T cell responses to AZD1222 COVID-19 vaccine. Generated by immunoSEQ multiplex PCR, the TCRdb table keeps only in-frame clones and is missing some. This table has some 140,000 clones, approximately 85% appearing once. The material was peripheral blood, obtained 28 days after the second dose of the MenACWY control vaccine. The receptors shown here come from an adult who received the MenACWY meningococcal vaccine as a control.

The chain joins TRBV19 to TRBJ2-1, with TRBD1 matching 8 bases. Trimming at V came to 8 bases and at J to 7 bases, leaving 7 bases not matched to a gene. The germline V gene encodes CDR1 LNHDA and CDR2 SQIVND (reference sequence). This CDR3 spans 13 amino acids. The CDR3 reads CASRLQGVNEQFF. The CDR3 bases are TGTGCCAGTCGACTACAGGGGGTGAATGAGCAGTTCTTC.

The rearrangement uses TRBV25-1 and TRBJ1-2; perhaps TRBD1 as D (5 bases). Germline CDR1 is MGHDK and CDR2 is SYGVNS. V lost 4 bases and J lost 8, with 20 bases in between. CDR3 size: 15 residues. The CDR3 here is CASSARSSGAQGYTF. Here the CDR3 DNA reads TGTGCCAGCAGTGCCCGTTCTAGTGGGGCACAGGGCTACACCTTC.

The CDR3 coding sequence is TGTGCCAGCAGACAGACCTCGGGGGTGGGGGTTGGTGAAGCTTTCTTT. Its protein is CASRQTSGVGVGEAFF. J is TRBJ1-1 and V is TRBV3-1 (or the pseudogene TRBV3-2); a possible D gene is TRBD1 (5 bases). Germline CDR1 LGHDT, CDR2 YNNKEL (reference sequence). The CDR3 loop spans 16 amino acids. V was pared by 6 bases and J by 7 bases, with 24 bases between.

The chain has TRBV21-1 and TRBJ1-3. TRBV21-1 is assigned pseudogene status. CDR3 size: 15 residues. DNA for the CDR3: TGTGCCAGCAGTTCGAGGCTGACCTCTGGAAACACCATATATTTT. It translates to CASSSRLTSGNTIYF.

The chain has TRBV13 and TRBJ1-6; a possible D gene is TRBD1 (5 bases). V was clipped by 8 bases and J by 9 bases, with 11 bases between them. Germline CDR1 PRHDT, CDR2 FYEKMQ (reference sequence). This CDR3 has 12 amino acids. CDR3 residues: CASGIRGSPLHF. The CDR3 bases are TGTGCCAGCGGGATAAGGGGTTCACCCCTCCACTTT. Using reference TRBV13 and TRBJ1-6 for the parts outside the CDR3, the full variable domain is AAGVIQSPRHLIKEKRETATLKCYPIPRHDTVYWYQQGPGQDPQFLISFYEKMQSDKGSIPDRFSAQQFSDYHSELNMSSLELGDSALYFCASGIRGSPLHFGNGTRLTVT.

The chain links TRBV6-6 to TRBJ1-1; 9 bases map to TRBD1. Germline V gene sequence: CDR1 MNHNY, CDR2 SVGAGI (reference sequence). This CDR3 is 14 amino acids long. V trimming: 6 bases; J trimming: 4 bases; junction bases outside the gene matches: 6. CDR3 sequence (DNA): TGTGCCAGCAGGACACAGGGGGCGATCACTGAAGCTTTCTTT. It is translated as CASRTQGAITEAFF.

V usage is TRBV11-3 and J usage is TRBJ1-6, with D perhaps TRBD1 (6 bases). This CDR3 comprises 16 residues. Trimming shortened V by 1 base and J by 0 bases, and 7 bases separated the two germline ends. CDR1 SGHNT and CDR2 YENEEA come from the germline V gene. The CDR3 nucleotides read TGTGCCAGCAGCTTAGGAGGGGGCTCCTATAATTCACCCCTCCACTTT. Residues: CASSLGGGSYNSPLHF.

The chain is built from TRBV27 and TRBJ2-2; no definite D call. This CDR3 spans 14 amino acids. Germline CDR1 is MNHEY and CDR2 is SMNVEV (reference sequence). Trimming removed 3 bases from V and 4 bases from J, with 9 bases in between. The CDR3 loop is CASSLQPRTGELFF. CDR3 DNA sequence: TGTGCCAGCAGTTTGCAGCCCCGCACCGGGGAGCTGTTTTTT.

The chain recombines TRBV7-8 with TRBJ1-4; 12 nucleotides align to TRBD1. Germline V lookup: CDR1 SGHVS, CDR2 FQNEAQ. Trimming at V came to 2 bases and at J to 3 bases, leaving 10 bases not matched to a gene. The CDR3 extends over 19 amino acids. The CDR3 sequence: CASSLWGQGALAANEKLFF. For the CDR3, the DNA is TGTGCCAGCAGCTTATGGGGACAGGGGGCCCTTGCGGCTAATGAAAAACTGTTTTTT.

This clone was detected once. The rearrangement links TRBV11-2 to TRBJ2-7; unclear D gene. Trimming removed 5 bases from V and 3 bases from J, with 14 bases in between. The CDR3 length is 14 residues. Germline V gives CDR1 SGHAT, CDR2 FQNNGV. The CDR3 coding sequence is TGTGCCAGCAGCCCCCACCCGTCATTCTACGAGCAGTACGTC. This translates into CASSPHPSFYEQYV.

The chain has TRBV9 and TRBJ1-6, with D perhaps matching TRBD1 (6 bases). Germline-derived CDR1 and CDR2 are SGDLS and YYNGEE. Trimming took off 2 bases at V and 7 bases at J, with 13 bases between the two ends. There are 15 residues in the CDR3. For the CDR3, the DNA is TGTGCCAGCAGCGTTACAGGGTTTAGAAATTCACCCCTCCACTTT. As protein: CASSVTGFRNSPLHF.

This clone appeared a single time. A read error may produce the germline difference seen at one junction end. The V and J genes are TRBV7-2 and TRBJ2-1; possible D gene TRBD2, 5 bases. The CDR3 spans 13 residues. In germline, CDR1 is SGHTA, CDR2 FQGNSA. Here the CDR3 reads CASSLAGVHEQFF. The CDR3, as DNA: TGTGCCAGCAGCCTAGCAGGTGTCCATGAGCAGTTCTTC. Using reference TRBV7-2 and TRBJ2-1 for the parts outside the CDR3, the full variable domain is GAGVSQSPSNKVTEKGKDVELRCDPISGHTALYWYRQSLGQGLEFLIYFQGNSAPDKSGLPSDRFSAERTGGSVSTLTIQRTQQEDSAVYLCASSLAGVHEQFFGPGTRLTVL.

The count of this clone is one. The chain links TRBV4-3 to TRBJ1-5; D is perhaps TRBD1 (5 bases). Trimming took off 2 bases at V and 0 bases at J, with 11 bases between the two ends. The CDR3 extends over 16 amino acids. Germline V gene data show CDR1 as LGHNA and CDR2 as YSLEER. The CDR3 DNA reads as TGCGCCAGCAGCCAATCCTGGGACGTTAGCAATCAGCCCCAGCATTTT. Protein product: CASSQSWDVSNQPQHF.

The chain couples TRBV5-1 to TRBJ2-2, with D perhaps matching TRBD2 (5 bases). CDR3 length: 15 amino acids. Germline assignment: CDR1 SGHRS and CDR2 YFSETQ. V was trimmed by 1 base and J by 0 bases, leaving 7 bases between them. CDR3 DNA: TGCGCCAGCAGCTTGTCCGGGACGAACACCGGGGAGCTGTTTTTT. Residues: CASSLSGTNTGELFF.

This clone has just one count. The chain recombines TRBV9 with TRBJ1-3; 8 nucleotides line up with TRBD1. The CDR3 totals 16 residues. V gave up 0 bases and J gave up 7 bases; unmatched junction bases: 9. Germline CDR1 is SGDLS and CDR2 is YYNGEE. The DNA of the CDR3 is TGTGCCAGCAGCGTAGCAGGACAGGGTGTGGACAACACCATATATTTT. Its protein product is CASSVAGQGVDNTIYF.

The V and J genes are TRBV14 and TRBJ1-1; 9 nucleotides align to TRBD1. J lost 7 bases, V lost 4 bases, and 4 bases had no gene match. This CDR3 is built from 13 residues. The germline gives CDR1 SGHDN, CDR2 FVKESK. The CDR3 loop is CASSLGTGIEAFF. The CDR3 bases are TGTGCCAGCAGCCTCGGGACAGGGATTGAAGCTTTCTTT.

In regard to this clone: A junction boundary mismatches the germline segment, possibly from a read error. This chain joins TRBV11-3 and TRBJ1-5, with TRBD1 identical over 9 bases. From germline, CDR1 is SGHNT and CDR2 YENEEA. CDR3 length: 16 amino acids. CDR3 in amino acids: CASSLEGQGSNQPQHF. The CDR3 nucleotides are TGTGCCAGCAGCCTAGAGGGACAGGGTAGCAATCAGCCCCAGCATTTT.

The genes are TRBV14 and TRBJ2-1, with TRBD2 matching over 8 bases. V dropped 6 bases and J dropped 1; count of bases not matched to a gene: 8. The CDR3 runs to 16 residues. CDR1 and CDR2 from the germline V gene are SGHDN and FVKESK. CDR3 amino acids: CASRSFTSGSYNEQFF. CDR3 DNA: TGTGCCAGCAGATCATTCACTAGCGGTTCCTACAATGAGCAGTTCTTC.

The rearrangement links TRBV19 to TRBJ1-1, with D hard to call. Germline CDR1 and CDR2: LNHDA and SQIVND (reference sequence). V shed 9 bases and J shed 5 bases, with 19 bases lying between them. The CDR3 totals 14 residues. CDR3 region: CASHLGSLGTEAFF. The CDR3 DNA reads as TGTGCCAGCCACCTAGGAAGCCTAGGGACTGAAGCTTTCTTT.

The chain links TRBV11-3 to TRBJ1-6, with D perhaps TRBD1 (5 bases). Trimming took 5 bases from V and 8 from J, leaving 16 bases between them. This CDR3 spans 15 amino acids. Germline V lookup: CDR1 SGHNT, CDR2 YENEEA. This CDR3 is CASSRDDRGDSPLHF. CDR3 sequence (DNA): TGTGCCAGCAGCCGGGACGACCGCGGGGATTCACCCCTCCACTTT.

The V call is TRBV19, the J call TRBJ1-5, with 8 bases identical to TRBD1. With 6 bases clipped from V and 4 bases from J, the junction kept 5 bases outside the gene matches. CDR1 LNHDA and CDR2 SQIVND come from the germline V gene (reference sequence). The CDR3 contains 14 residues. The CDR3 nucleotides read TGTGCCAGTAGCGTTACAGGGGGAAATCAGCCCCAGCATTTT. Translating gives CASSVTGGNQPQHF.

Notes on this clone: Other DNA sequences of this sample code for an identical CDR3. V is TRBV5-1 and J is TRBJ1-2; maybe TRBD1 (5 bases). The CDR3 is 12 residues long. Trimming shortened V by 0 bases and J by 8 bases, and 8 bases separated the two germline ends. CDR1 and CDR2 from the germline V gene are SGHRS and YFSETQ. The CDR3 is CASSLGRGGYTF. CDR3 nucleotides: TGCGCCAGCAGCTTGGGGAGGGGCGGCTACACCTTC.

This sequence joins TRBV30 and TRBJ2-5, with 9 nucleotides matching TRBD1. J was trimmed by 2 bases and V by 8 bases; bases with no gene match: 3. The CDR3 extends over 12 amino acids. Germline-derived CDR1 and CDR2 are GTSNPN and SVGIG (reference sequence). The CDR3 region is CAVDRGQETQYF. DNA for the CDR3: TGTGCCGTAGACAGGGGGCAAGAGACCCAGTACTTC. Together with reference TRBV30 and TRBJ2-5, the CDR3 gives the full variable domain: SQTIHQWPATLVQPVGSPLSLECTVEGTSNPNLYWYRQAAGRGLQLLFYSVGIGQISSEVPQNLSASRPQDRQFILSSKKLLLSDSGFYLCAVDRGQETQYFGPGTRLLVL.

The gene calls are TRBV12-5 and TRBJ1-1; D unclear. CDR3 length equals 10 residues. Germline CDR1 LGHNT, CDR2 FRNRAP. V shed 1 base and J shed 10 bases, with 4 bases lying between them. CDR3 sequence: CASGLGVAFF. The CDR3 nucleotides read TGTGCTAGTGGTTTGGGCGTAGCTTTCTTT.